Following are 20 T cell receptor beta chains from one sample sequenced in a study of cytomegalovirus exposure and HLA in healthy donors. PCR was performed using 60 Vbeta and 13 Jbeta primers. Produced via immunoSEQ multiplex PCR; TCRdb's table is partial and in-frame only. The sample contains roughly 160,000 clones, 70% to 80% of which appear only once. Material for sequencing was PBMCs. These receptors were taken from a woman in her fifties or sixties in good health and CMV-seronegative.

The V gene is TRBV5-1, the J gene TRBJ1-2; 7 nucleotides line up with TRBD1. The CDR3 is made up of 14 amino acids. The germline gives CDR1 SGHRS, CDR2 YFSETQ. V dropped 2 bases and J dropped 0; count of bases not matched to a gene: 1. The chain's CDR3 is CASSLDRANYGYTF. CDR3 in DNA: TGCGCCAGCAGCTTAGACAGGGCTAACTATGGCTACACCTTC. Full variable domain (outside the CDR3, taken from reference TRBV5-1 and TRBJ1-2): KAGVTQTPRYLIKTRGQQVTLSCSPISGHRSVSWYQQTPGQGLQFLFEYFSETQRNKGNFPGRFSGRQFSNSRSEMNVSTLELGDSALYLCASSLDRANYGYTFGSGTRLTVV.

This chain connects TRBV28 to TRBJ1-6; D may be TRBD1 (5 bases). V lost 6 bases and J 7 bases, leaving 34 bases between the germline ends. This CDR3 has 21 amino acids. The V gene's germline CDR1 is MDHEN and CDR2 SYDVKM. This chain's CDR3 is CASSPGGNQQLLKRWNSPLHF. The CDR3 nucleotides are TGTGCCAGCAGCCCTGGGGGGAACCAACAATTATTGAAGAGGTGGAATTCACCCCTCCACTTT.

The chain has TRBV7-3 and TRBJ2-2; 9 nucleotides align to TRBD2. Germline CDR1 reads SGHTA; CDR2 reads FQGTGA. The J segment lost 6 bases and the V segment lost 4 bases, leaving 6 bases of the junction unmatched. This CDR3 region has 15 residues. The chain's CDR3 is CASSSTSGVAGELFF. In DNA form, the CDR3 reads TGTGCCAGCAGCTCGACTAGCGGCGTAGCCGGGGAGCTGTTTTTT.

The CDR3 loop is CASSVGGGSNTDTQYF. The CDR3 DNA is TGTGCCAGCAGCGTAGGCGGGGGGTCTAACACAGATACGCAGTATTTT. The chain recombines TRBV9 with TRBJ2-3; 8 positions match TRBD2. CDR1 SGDLS and CDR2 YYNGEE come from the germline V gene. The CDR3 is 16 amino acids. The junction had 5 bases not matched to a gene; V was cut back by 0 bases and J by 2 bases.

The chain combines TRBV7-6 with TRBJ1-5; TRBD1 agrees at 7 bases. The CDR3 is made up of 14 amino acids. CDR1 and CDR2 from the germline V gene are SGHVS and FNYEAQ. The ends lost 5 bases at V and 3 bases at J; junction bases unmatched: 4. The CDR3 region has the DNA TGTGCCAGCAGCCCGGACAGGAACAATCAGCCCCAGCATTTT. Its translation is CASSPDRNNQPQHF.

As concerns this clone: Other nucleotide sequences from this sample produce the same CDR3. The chain employs TRBV6-4 and TRBJ2-3, with TRBD2 matching over 7 bases. Germline V gene lookup returns CDR1 MRHNA and CDR2 SNTAGT. The V segment lost 3 bases and the J segment 1 base; nucleotides outside the gene matches: 1. This CDR3 spans 14 amino acids. CDR3 protein: CASSEAGGTDTQYF. CDR3 DNA sequence: TGTGCCAGCAGTGAGGCGGGAGGCACAGATACGCAGTATTTT.

The chain uses TRBV5-4 and TRBJ2-1, with unresolved D. Trimming pared 2 bases from V and 1 base from J, leaving 4 bases between. The CDR3 contains 13 residues. Per germline, CDR1 SGHNT and CDR2 YYREEE (reference sequence). CDR3 protein: CASSFYSYNEQFF. As DNA, the CDR3 is TGTGCCAGCAGCTTCTATTCCTACAATGAGCAGTTCTTC.

V and J are TRBV10-2 and TRBJ1-6; D remains ambiguous. This CDR3 region has 16 residues. V was trimmed by 2 bases and J by 0 bases, leaving 8 bases between them. Germline V gene data show CDR1 as WSHSY and CDR2 as SAAADI. CDR3 sequence: CASSENVSSYNSPLHF. The CDR3 DNA sequence: TGCGCCAGCAGTGAGAATGTGAGCTCCTATAATTCACCCCTCCACTTT.

The chain recombines TRBV28 with TRBJ1-1; possibly TRBD1 for D (5 bases). Germline CDR1 is MDHEN and CDR2 is SYDVKM. CDR3 length: 15 amino acids. V lost 3 bases and J 5 bases, leaving 16 bases between the germline ends. The CDR3 is CASSFPDGRQTEAFF. CDR3 nucleotides: TGTGCCAGCAGTTTCCCGGACGGACGACAGACTGAAGCTTTCTTT.

In DNA form, the CDR3 reads TGTGCCATCAGTGAGGGTCTACCCTCGGACAGGACCCGCTATAATTCACCCCTCCACTTT. This codes for CAISEGLPSDRTRYNSPLHF. V and J are TRBV10-3 and TRBJ1-6, with 7 positions matching TRBD1. Germline assignment: CDR1 ENHRY and CDR2 SYGVKD. Trimming at V came to 2 bases and at J to 3 bases, leaving 16 bases not matched to a gene. The CDR3 has 20 residues.

The gene calls are TRBV18 and TRBJ1-4, with D unclear. Per the germline V gene, CDR1 is KGHSH and CDR2 is LQKENI. The V gene lost 0 bases and the J gene lost 5 bases, with 7 bases spanning the gap. The CDR3 runs to 14 residues. CDR3 coding DNA: TGTGCCAGCTCACCACCTGGGAGGAATGAAAAACTGTTTTTT. It is translated as CASSPPGRNEKLFF.

The rearrangement uses TRBV30 and TRBJ1-2; unclear D gene. This CDR3 region has 13 residues. V lost 0 bases to trimming and J lost 0 bases, with 5 bases between them. CDR1 GTSNPN and CDR2 SVGIG come from the germline V gene (reference sequence). CDR3 coding DNA: TGTGCCTGGAGTGTTCTTTCTAACTATGGCTACACCTTC. Its translation: CAWSVLSNYGYTF. The whole variable domain, filled in from reference TRBV30 and TRBJ1-2, reads SQTIHQWPATLVQPVGSPLSLECTVEGTSNPNLYWYRQAAGRGLQLLFYSVGIGQISSEVPQNLSASRPQDRQFILSSKKLLLSDSGFYLCAWSVLSNYGYTFGSGTRLTVV.

This sequence joins TRBV7-7 and TRBJ2-3, with TRBD1 as a possible D gene (6 bases). This CDR3 contains 17 residues. Germline V gene lookup returns CDR1 SSHAT and CDR2 FNYEAQ (reference sequence). The V end lost 5 bases, the J end lost 2 bases, and 20 bases lay between the germline ends. CDR3 loop: CASSIKGGIGTTDTQYF. CDR3 sequence (DNA): TGTGCCAGCAGCATTAAAGGGGGAATTGGCACCACAGATACGCAGTATTTT.

The genes are TRBV30 and TRBJ1-3; D is possibly TRBD1 (6 bases). Germline V gene lookup returns CDR1 GTSNPN and CDR2 SVGIG (reference sequence). V was trimmed by 3 bases and J by 0 bases, leaving 15 bases between them. The CDR3 is 16 residues long. CDR3 residues: CAWSGGRPISGNTIYF. In DNA, the CDR3 is TGTGCCTGGAGCGGGGGGCGCCCCATCTCTGGAAACACCATATATTTT.

As to this clone: The junction departs from the called germline gene at one end, perhaps through a read error. The chain couples TRBV6-5 to TRBJ2-2; possible D gene TRBD2, 5 bases. This CDR3 is 15 amino acids long. In germline, CDR1 is MNHEY, CDR2 SVGAGI. In nucleotides, the CDR3 is TGTACCAGCAGTAGACTCTCGGAGGCGGGCGGGGAGCTGTTTTTT. Residues: CTSSRLSEAGGELFF.

The chain has TRBV4-3 and TRBJ2-1; TRBD2 agrees at 9 bases. Germline CDR1 and CDR2: LGHNA and YSLEER. The CDR3 runs 17 residues. V shed 0 bases and J 2 bases; nucleotides not matched to a gene: 5. The CDR3 sequence is CASSQDTAGGPYNEQFF. CDR3 sequence (DNA): TGCGCCAGCAGCCAAGATACGGCGGGGGGGCCCTACAATGAGCAGTTCTTC.

The chain uses TRBV4-1 and TRBJ2-7, with D unresolved. The ends were cut back, 1 base at V and 3 bases at J, with 10 bases in the middle. The CDR3 is 14 amino acids. Per the germline V gene, CDR1 is MGHRA and CDR2 is YSYEKL. CDR3 amino acids: CASSQGRQVYEQYF. In nucleotides, the CDR3 is TGCGCCAGCAGCCAAGGCAGACAAGTCTACGAGCAGTACTTC.

The rearrangement joins TRBV5-6 to TRBJ2-3, with D possibly matching TRBD1 (6 bases). CDR3 size: 16 residues. Trimming cost V 5 bases and J 4 bases, with 20 bases left between them. Germline V gives CDR1 SGHDT, CDR2 YYEEEE. The CDR3 DNA sequence: TGTGCCAGCAGGGAAACCGGTGCGAACAGGGCAGATACGCAGTATTTT. This sequence encodes CASRETGANRADTQYF.

In this sample, this clone turned up once. V and J are TRBV29-1 and TRBJ2-3; no clear D gene. Germline V gene sequence: CDR1 SQVTM, CDR2 ANQGSEA. With 3 bases removed from V and 0 bases from J, the gap between germline ends came to 10 bases. The CDR3 is 14 amino acids. CDR3 nucleotides: TGCAGCGTTGATGCAATCACTAGCACAGATACGCAGTATTTT. This gives the protein CSVDAITSTDTQYF.

This chain uses TRBV19 with TRBJ1-1, with 8 bases aligning to TRBD1. J lost 5 bases, V lost 7 bases, and 9 bases had no gene match. From germline, CDR1 is LNHDA and CDR2 SQIVND (reference sequence). The length of the CDR3 is 14 residues. The DNA for the CDR3 is TGTGCCAGTAACACACGACAGGGGAGGACTGAAGCTTTCTTT. Its protein product is CASNTRQGRTEAFF.